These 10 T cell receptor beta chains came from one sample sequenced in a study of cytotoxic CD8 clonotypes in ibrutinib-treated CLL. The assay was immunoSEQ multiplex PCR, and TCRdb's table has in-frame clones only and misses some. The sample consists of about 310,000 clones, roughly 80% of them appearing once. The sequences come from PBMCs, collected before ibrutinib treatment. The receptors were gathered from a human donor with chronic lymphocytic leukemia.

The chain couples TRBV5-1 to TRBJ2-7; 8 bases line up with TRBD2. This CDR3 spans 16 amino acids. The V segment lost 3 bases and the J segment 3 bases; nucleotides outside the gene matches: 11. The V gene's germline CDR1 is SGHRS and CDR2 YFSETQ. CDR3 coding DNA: TGCGCCAGCAGCTCGGACTTGGGCGGGAGGTTCTACGAGCAGTACTTC. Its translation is CASSSDLGGRFYEQYF.

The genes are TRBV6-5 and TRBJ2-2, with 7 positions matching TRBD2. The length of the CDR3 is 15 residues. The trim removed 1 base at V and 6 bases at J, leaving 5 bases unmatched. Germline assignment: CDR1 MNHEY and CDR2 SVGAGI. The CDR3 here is CASSYYLADSGELFF. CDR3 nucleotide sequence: TGTGCCAGCAGTTACTACCTAGCGGACTCCGGGGAGCTGTTTTTT.

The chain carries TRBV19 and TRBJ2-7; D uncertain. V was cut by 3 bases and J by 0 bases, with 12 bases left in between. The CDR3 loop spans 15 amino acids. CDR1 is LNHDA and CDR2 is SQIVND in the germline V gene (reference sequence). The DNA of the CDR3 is TGTGCCAGTAGTATTTCAATGGCAGGCTCCTACGAGCAGTACTTC. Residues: CASSISMAGSYEQYF.

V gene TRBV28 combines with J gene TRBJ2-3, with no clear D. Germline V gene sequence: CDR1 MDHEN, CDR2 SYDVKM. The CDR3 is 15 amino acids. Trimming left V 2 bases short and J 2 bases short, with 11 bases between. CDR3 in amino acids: CASSLRPRTTDTQYF. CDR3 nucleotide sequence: TGTGCCAGCAGTTTACGCCCGAGGACCACAGATACGCAGTATTTT.

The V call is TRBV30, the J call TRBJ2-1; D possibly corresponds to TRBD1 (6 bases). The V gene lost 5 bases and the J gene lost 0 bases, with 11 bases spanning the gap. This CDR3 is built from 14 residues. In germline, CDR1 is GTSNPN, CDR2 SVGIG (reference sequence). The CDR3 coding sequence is TGTGCCTGGGGGGACATACCCTCCTACAATGAGCAGTTCTTC. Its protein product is CAWGDIPSYNEQFF.

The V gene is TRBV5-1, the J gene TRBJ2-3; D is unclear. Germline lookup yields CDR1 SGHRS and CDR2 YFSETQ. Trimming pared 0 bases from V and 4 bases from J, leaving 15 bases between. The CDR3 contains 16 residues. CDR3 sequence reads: CASSLGSVGWADTQYF. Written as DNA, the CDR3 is TGCGCCAGCAGCTTGGGATCTGTCGGGTGGGCAGATACGCAGTATTTT.

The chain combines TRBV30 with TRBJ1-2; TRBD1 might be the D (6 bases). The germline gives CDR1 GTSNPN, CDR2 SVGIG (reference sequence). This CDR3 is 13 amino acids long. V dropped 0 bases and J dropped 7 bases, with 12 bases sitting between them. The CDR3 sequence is CAWSVETGSGYTF. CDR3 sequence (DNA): TGTGCCTGGAGTGTAGAAACAGGGAGTGGCTACACCTTC.

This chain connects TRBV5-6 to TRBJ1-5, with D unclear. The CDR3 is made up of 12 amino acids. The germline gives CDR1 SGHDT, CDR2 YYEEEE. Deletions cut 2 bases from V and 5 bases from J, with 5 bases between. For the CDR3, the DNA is TGTGCCAGCAGCTTATGGGATCAGCCCCAGCATTTT. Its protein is CASSLWDQPQHF.

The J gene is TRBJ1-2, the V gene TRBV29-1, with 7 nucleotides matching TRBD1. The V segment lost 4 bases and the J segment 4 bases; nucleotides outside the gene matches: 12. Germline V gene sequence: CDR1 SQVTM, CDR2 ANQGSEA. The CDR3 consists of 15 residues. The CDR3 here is CSVVLTTGNSYGYTF. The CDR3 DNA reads TGCAGCGTTGTCCTCACGACAGGGAATTCCTATGGCTACACCTTC.

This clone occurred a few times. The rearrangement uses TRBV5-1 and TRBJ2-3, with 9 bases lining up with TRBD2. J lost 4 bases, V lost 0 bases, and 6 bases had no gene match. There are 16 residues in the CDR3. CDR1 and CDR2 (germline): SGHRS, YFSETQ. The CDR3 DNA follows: TGCGCCAGCAGCTTGGTTCTTAGCGGGAGCTCAGATACGCAGTATTTT. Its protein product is CASSLVLSGSSDTQYF.